This record concerns one T cell receptor (beta chain) sequence. This sample was taken from a study of OX40 agonist ivuxolimab in advanced cancers. Study overall: Ivuxolimab, which is an agonistic anti-OX40 (CD134) antibody, was administered to the patients.

The ends were cut back, 5 bases at V and 7 bases at J, with 14 bases in the middle. Germline-derived CDR1 and CDR2 are SEHNR and FQNEAQ (reference sequence). This CDR3 contains 14 residues. Repertoires were generated with immunoSEQ multiplex PCR, while TCRdb's copy carries only in-frame clones and drops some. The sample lists tens of thousands of clones, 85% to 95% seen once, with roughly 13% in the top ten. The material sequenced was CD4+ or CD8+ T cells sorted from blood, taken in a trial of the OX40 agonist ivuxolimab. This chain joins TRBV7-9 and TRBJ2-2; a weak D match, TRBD1 (6 bases). The clonotype originates from an adult with an advanced solid tumor such as melanoma, head and neck, liver or kidney cancer. The CDR3 sequence is CASSPPQGSGELFF. The CDR3 nucleotides are TGTGCCAGCAGCCCCCCACAGGGTAGCGGGGAGCTGTTTTTT.